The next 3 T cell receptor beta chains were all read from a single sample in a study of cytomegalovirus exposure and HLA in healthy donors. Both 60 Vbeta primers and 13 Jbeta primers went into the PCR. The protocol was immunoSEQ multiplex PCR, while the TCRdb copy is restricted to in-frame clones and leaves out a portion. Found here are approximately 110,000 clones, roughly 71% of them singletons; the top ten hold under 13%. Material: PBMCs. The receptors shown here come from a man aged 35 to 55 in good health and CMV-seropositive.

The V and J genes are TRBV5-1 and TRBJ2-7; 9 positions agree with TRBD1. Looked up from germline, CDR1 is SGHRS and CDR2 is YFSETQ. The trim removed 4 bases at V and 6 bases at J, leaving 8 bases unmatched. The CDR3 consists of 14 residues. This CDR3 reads CASSQGQGPLEQYF. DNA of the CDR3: TGCGCCAGCAGCCAGGGACAGGGCCCCCTCGAGCAGTACTTC.

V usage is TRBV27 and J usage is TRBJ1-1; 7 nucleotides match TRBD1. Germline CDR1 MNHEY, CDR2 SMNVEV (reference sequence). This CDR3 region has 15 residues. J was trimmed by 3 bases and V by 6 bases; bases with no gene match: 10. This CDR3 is CASSLSPQGYTEAFF. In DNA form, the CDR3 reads TGTGCCAGCAGCCTCTCCCCACAGGGGTACACTGAAGCTTTCTTT.

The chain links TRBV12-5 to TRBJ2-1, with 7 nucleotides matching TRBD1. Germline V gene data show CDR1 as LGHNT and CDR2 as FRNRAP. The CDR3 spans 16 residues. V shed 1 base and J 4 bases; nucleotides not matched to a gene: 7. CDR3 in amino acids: CASGLGRGGSYNEQFF. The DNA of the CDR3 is TGTGCTAGTGGTTTGGGAAGAGGGGGCTCATACAATGAGCAGTTCTTC.